These 19 T cell receptor beta chains were all obtained from the same sample, sequenced in a study of Graves' ophthalmopathy and Graves' hyperthyroidism. From RNA, the CDR3 regions of TCR beta chains were amplified and sequenced. After a first-round RT-PCR with HTBI primers, a second-round multiplex PCR was run. Each CDR3 protein is one row after TCRdb ran MiXCR on the multiplex PCR reads. The sample consists of 500,000 to 800,000 distinct CDR3 sequences, about 38% of them appearing once. Sequenced input: peripheral blood. Receptors were obtained from an adult man with Graves' ophthalmopathy.

This clonotype came up many times. The gene calls are TRBV7-9 and TRBJ1-4, with D perhaps matching TRBD1 (5 bases). Trimming took 6 bases from V and 4 from J, leaving 18 bases between them. The CDR3 sequence is 16 residues long. CDR1 SEHNR and CDR2 FQNEAQ come from the germline V gene (reference sequence). For the CDR3, the DNA is TGTGCCAGCAGAACCGGGGCAGGCCCGGGTAATGAAAAACTGTTTTTT. Protein product: CASRTGAGPGNEKLFF.

The rearrangement links TRBV20-1 to TRBJ2-2; a weak D match, TRBD1 (5 bases). V was shortened by 0 bases and J by 9 bases, with 8 bases between the two germline ends. The CDR3 spans 12 residues. CDR1 and CDR2 from the germline V gene are DFQATT and SNEGSKA (reference sequence). The DNA for the CDR3 is TGCAGTGCTAGAGAACTGGACAGGGAGCTGTTTTTT. Amino acid sequence: CSARELDRELFF.

The CDR3 loop is CSVEEVAGETQYF. The CDR3 DNA reads as TGCAGCGTTGAAGAGGTAGCGGGTGAGACCCAGTACTTC. The chain combines TRBV29-1 with TRBJ2-5; TRBD2 matches 7 bases. This CDR3 contains 13 residues. Per the germline V gene, CDR1 is SQVTM and CDR2 is ANQGSEA. The V gene end was trimmed by 0 bases and the J gene end by 5 bases; junction bases not matched to a gene: 3.

This clonotype has only one observation. This may stem from a read error, because a much larger clone lies one nucleotide away. The genes are TRBV20-1 and TRBJ2-5, with 7 bases fitting TRBD2. J was trimmed by 4 bases and V by 3 bases; bases with no gene match: 11. The CDR3 sequence is 15 residues long. CDR1 is DFQATT and CDR2 is SNEGSKA in the germline V gene (reference sequence). For the CDR3, the DNA is TGCAGTGCTAGGCTCAGGGACTACCCAACAGAGACCCAGTACTTC. Its translation is CSARLRDYPTETQYF.

The chain has TRBV7-7 and TRBJ2-5; TRBD2 is a possible D gene (5 bases). Germline V gene data show CDR1 as SSHAT and CDR2 as FNYEAQ (reference sequence). This CDR3 contains 13 residues. Here the CDR3 reads CASASGRVGTQYF. CDR3 DNA sequence: TGTGCTAGCGCGAGCGGAAGGGTCGGGACCCAGTACTTC.

As concerns this clonotype: One end of the junction fails to match germline, which may point to a read error. The genes are TRBV30 and TRBJ2-5, with a tentative D call TRBD2 (6 bases). Per the germline V gene, CDR1 is GTSNPN and CDR2 is SVGIG (reference sequence). The CDR3 consists of 12 residues. This chain's CDR3 is CAWRVGGETQYF. The CDR3 DNA follows: TGTGCCTGGCGTGTGGGAGGAGAGACCCAGTACTTC.

This clonotype was observed many times. CDR3: CATSRDSPVVETQYF. The CDR3 nucleotides are TGTGCCACCAGCAGAGATTCCCCAGTCGTGGAGACCCAGTACTTC. The rearrangement uses TRBV15 and TRBJ2-5; D gene uncertain. The germline V and J ends were trimmed by 0 bases and 5 bases, with 13 bases remaining between them. CDR1 is LNHNV, CDR2 YYDKDF, per germline (reference sequence). The CDR3 has 15 amino acids.

This clonotype was counted between two and nine times. CDR3 DNA sequence: TGTGCCAGCAGCCAGACAGTACAGCGGCTGCGTTCCTACGAGCAGTACTTC. Its protein product is CASSQTVQRLRSYEQYF. The V and J genes are TRBV4-2 and TRBJ2-7, with D tentatively TRBD1 or TRBD2 (5 bases each). The CDR3 totals 17 residues. Trimming stripped 3 bases from V and 1 base from J, with 19 bases between. Germline CDR1 and CDR2: LGHNA and YNFKEQ.

This clonotype was counted between two and nine times. V and J are TRBV10-3 and TRBJ2-3; D possibly corresponds to TRBD1 (5 bases). The CDR3 has 12 amino acids. V dropped 7 bases and J dropped 3 bases, with 8 bases sitting between them. Germline loops: CDR1 ENHRY, CDR2 SYGVKD. The CDR3 DNA reads as TGTGCCATCACTTCAGGGACAGATACGCAGTATTTT. Translated: CAITSGTDTQYF.

This clonotype was recorded a few times. This chain joins TRBV15 and TRBJ2-3; D ambiguous. The germline CDR1 and CDR2 sequences are LNHNV and YYDKDF (reference sequence). Trimming took 0 bases from V and 3 from J, leaving 7 bases between them. The CDR3 runs 14 residues. The chain's CDR3 is CATSRDVATDTQYF. Written as DNA, the CDR3 is TGTGCCACCAGCAGAGATGTGGCAACAGATACGCAGTATTTT.

The V and J genes are TRBV20-1 and TRBJ2-7, with D maybe TRBD1 (6 bases). The CDR3 runs to 16 residues. Germline V gene sequence: CDR1 DFQATT, CDR2 SNEGSKA (reference sequence). V dropped 4 bases and J dropped 3 bases, with 22 bases sitting between them. The CDR3 spells CSATPTGKAGNYEQYF. DNA for the CDR3: TGCAGTGCTACGCCAACAGGGAAAGCTGGAAACTACGAGCAGTACTTC.

In this sample, this clonotype turned up once. The rearrangement uses TRBV27 and TRBJ1-1; D is unclear. V lost 3 bases, J lost 9 bases, and 14 bases lay in between. The CDR3 is 13 residues long. Per germline, CDR1 MNHEY and CDR2 SMNVEV (reference sequence). CDR3 residues: CASSFWGSDQAFF. As DNA, the CDR3 is TGTGCCAGCAGTTTTTGGGGTTCGGATCAAGCTTTCTTT.

J is TRBJ2-7 and V is TRBV5-1; TRBD1 aligns across 7 bases. Germline V lookup: CDR1 SGHRS, CDR2 YFSETQ. The CDR3 has 17 amino acids. The trim removed 0 bases at V and 0 bases at J, leaving 9 bases unmatched. CDR3 DNA: TGCGCCAGCAGCTTGGGTCCGGGGACAGAGAGCTCCTACGAGCAGTACTTC. Protein product: CASSLGPGTESSYEQYF.

This clonotype occurred many times. The chain joins TRBV11-2 to TRBJ2-5; D remains unclear. CDR3 length equals 14 residues. V lost 4 bases and J lost 2, with 11 bases in between. CDR1 is SGHAT and CDR2 is FQNNGV in the germline V gene. In nucleotides, the CDR3 is TGTGCCAGCAGCTCCCCGACACAACAAGAGACCCAGTACTTC. Its protein product is CASSSPTQQETQYF.

In this sample, this clonotype turned up many times. The chain carries TRBV7-8 and TRBJ1-1; D perhaps matches TRBD1 (5 bases). This CDR3 contains 14 residues. Germline V gene lookup returns CDR1 SGHVS and CDR2 FQNEAQ. Between the trimmed V and J ends, which lost 4 bases and 1 base, there was a span of 10 bases. This chain's CDR3 is CASSWVGRNTEAFF. As DNA, the CDR3 is TGTGCCAGCAGCTGGGTGGGGCGGAACACTGAAGCTTTCTTT.

Remarks on this clonotype: The junction and the germline gene differ at one end; a read error may be behind it. The chain links TRBV12-3 or TRBV12-4 to TRBJ2-7; TRBD1 matches at 9 bases. This CDR3 spans 15 amino acids. Written as DNA, the CDR3 is TGTGCCAGCAGCGAGAGGGGGACAGGGACCTACGAGCAGTGCTTC. Residues: CASSERGTGTYEQCF.

The sample holds a few counts of this clonotype. The chain employs TRBV4-3 and TRBJ2-2, with TRBD2 matching over 7 bases. CDR3 length: 16 residues. V dropped 0 bases and J dropped 3; count of bases not matched to a gene: 4. Per germline, CDR1 LGHNA and CDR2 YSLEER. In nucleotides, the CDR3 is TGCGCCAGCAGCCAAGAGGCTAGCGGTTACACCGGGGAGCTGTTTTTT. Amino acids: CASSQEASGYTGELFF.

The table lists this clonotype with many counts. The chain uses TRBV15 and TRBJ1-4; D remains unclear. V was trimmed by 3 bases and J by 7 bases, leaving 15 bases between them. The length of the CDR3 is 15 residues. CDR1 and CDR2 (germline): LNHNV, YYDKDF (reference sequence). The CDR3 here is CATSSEDGAREKLFF. CDR3 coding DNA: TGTGCCACCAGCAGCGAAGACGGTGCACGTGAAAAACTGTTTTTT. Supplemented by reference TRBV15 and TRBJ1-4, the full variable domain reads DAMVIQNPRYQVTQFGKPVTLSCSQTLNHNVMYWYQQKSSQAPKLLFHYYDKDFNNEADTPDNFQSRRPNTSFCFLDIRSPGLGDTAMYLCATSSEDGAREKLFFGSGTQLSVL.

The chain recombines TRBV15 with TRBJ2-5, with D unclear. Germline loops: CDR1 LNHNV, CDR2 YYDKDF (reference sequence). V was cut by 1 base and J by 9 bases, with 12 bases left in between. The CDR3 is 13 residues long. The CDR3 region has the DNA TGTGCCACCAGCAGAGGGCTGGATCAGCCCCAGTACTTC. It specifies CATSRGLDQPQYF.